The 19 T cell receptor beta chains listed next were all sequenced from one sample in a study of CD8 T cells in Susac syndrome. Random hexamers primed reverse transcription of about 0.5 to 1 ug RNA. One entry per CDR3 protein results from TCRdb running MiXCR on the immunoSEQ multiplex PCR reads. The sample lists 90,000 to 150,000 distinct CDR3 sequences, roughly 94% occurring once. What was sequenced was CD4+ T cells from PBMCs. These receptors all stem from a human donor in good health.

The rearrangement uses TRBV11-2 and TRBJ2-3; weak D call: TRBD2 (6 bases). CDR3 length: 16 residues. Trimming shortened V by 4 bases and J by 0 bases, and 14 bases separated the two germline ends. CDR1 and CDR2 (germline): SGHAT, FQNNGV. CDR3 residues: CASSSFQLASTDTQYF. The CDR3 bases are TGTGCCAGCAGCTCGTTTCAGCTAGCGAGCACAGATACGCAGTATTTT.

The chain carries TRBV11-1 and TRBJ2-7; perhaps TRBD1 as D (5 bases). This CDR3 is 13 amino acids long. In germline, CDR1 is SGHAT, CDR2 FQDESV (reference sequence). The V and J ends lost 1 base and 3 bases respectively, with 7 bases between them. As DNA, the CDR3 is TGTGCCAGCAGCTTAGACAGGAGCTACGAGCAGTACTTC. Its translation is CASSLDRSYEQYF.

This chain uses TRBV7-9 with TRBJ1-1, with TRBD1 as a possible D gene (5 bases). Per germline, CDR1 SEHNR and CDR2 FQNEAQ (reference sequence). V gave up 1 base and J gave up 1 base, with 16 bases separating them. The CDR3 totals 17 residues. The CDR3 spells CASSLVRWGKKNTEAFF. The CDR3 DNA sequence: TGTGCCAGCAGCTTAGTTAGGTGGGGGAAGAAGAACACTGAAGCTTTCTTT.

This sequence joins TRBV12-3 or TRBV12-4 and TRBJ1-2, with TRBD1 matching 9 bases. The CDR3 loop spans 13 amino acids. With V trimmed by 7 bases and J by 7 bases, 7 bases remained unmatched. CDR3 region: CASTKGQGAGYTF. CDR3 nucleotides: TGTGCCAGCACCAAGGGACAGGGAGCTGGCTACACCTTC.

The chain's CDR3 is CASALVPDRGVNEQFF. DNA for the CDR3: TGCGCCAGCGCTCTAGTACCGGACAGGGGGGTCAATGAGCAGTTCTTC. This chain links TRBV5-1 with TRBJ2-1, with 10 bases lining up with TRBD1. The CDR3 covers 16 residues. Trimming cost V 7 bases and J 6 bases; bases outside gene matches: 13. Germline CDR1 reads SGHRS; CDR2 reads YFSETQ.

The chain is built from TRBV6-1 and TRBJ2-6, with D possibly being TRBD1 (6 bases). The length of the CDR3 is 20 residues. Germline loops: CDR1 MNHNS, CDR2 SASEGT. Between the trimmed V and J ends, which lost 7 bases and 2 bases, there was a span of 27 bases. This CDR3 is CASNGQTGLGAHPGANVLTF. DNA for the CDR3: TGTGCCAGCAACGGACAAACAGGGTTGGGCGCACACCCTGGGGCCAACGTCCTGACTTTC.

V gene TRBV3-1 combines with J gene TRBJ2-1; TRBD2 matches at 11 bases. The CDR3 spans 15 residues. Germline values: CDR1 LGHDT, CDR2 YNNKEL (reference sequence). Germline trimming cut 1 base from V and 7 bases from J; bases unmatched to any gene: 3. The CDR3 DNA follows: TGTGCCAGCAGCCAAGTGACTAGCGGGGCGAATGAGCAGTTCTTC. Its protein product is CASSQVTSGANEQFF.

This clonotype occurred a few times. This sequence joins TRBV4-3 and TRBJ2-7; perhaps TRBD2 as D (5 bases). Between the trimmed V and J ends, which lost 2 bases and 1 base, there was a span of 12 bases. Germline CDR1 LGHNA, CDR2 YSLEER. CDR3 length: 15 residues. This CDR3 is CASSQRTGISYEQYF. CDR3 in DNA: TGCGCCAGCAGCCAACGGACGGGAATTTCCTACGAGCAGTACTTC.

J is TRBJ2-7 and V is TRBV9; 9 nucleotides match TRBD1. This CDR3 contains 13 residues. Germline V gene data show CDR1 as SGDLS and CDR2 as YYNGEE. V dropped 3 bases and J dropped 3; count of bases not matched to a gene: 1. CDR3: CASSATGGYEQYF. The DNA for the CDR3 is TGTGCCAGCAGCGCGACAGGGGGCTACGAGCAGTACTTC.

This chain connects TRBV6-5 to TRBJ1-1; 7 bases agree with TRBD1. CDR3 length: 15 amino acids. Germline values: CDR1 MNHEY, CDR2 SVGAGI. J lost 6 bases, V lost 6 bases, and 13 bases had no gene match. As DNA, the CDR3 is TGTGCCAGCAGGGAACTTCAGGGGGGCGATGCTGAAGCTTTCTTT. Protein product: CASRELQGGDAEAFF.

This clonotype was seen once. The V call is TRBV20-1, the J call TRBJ2-5, with 8 positions matching TRBD2. The CDR3 is made up of 15 amino acids. Germline trimming cut 6 bases from V and 1 base from J; bases unmatched to any gene: 10. Germline values: CDR1 DFQATT, CDR2 SNEGSKA (reference sequence). The chain's CDR3 is CSALDGRGAQETQYF. The CDR3 bases are TGCAGTGCGCTCGACGGGAGGGGCGCCCAAGAGACCCAGTACTTC.

This chain links TRBV7-9 with TRBJ1-3, with unresolved D. This CDR3 region has 17 residues. Between the trimmed V and J ends, which lost 5 bases and 0 bases, there was a span of 17 bases. Per the germline V gene, CDR1 is SEHNR and CDR2 is FQNEAQ (reference sequence). CDR3 DNA sequence: TGTGCCAGCAGCCAGACTCCGACGGGCAACTCTGGAAACACCATATATTTT. Protein product: CASSQTPTGNSGNTIYF.

The chain links TRBV7-2 to TRBJ2-3, with no clear D. The CDR3 spans 16 residues. Germline CDR1 and CDR2: SGHTA and FQGNSA. Trimming removed 4 bases at V and 0 bases at J, with 14 bases between. CDR3 nucleotides: TGTGCCAGCAGCTCCTCGCTGTTATTTAGCACAGATACGCAGTATTTT. Translated, it gives CASSSSLLFSTDTQYF.

J is TRBJ2-1 and V is TRBV6-1; D may match TRBD1 or TRBD2 (5 bases each). This CDR3 is 14 amino acids long. The V gene lost 6 bases and the J gene lost 9 bases, with 18 bases spanning the gap. Germline lookup yields CDR1 MNHNS and CDR2 SASEGT. The CDR3 DNA sequence: TGTGCCAGCAGCGAACTAGATATGAGGGGTGAGCAGTTCTTC. Translated, it gives CASSELDMRGEQFF.

The chain uses TRBV7-2 and TRBJ1-1, with a possible D match to TRBD1 (5 bases). The germline gives CDR1 SGHTA, CDR2 FQGNSA. The V end was cut by 0 bases, the J end by 1 base, with 9 bases between. This CDR3 has 15 residues. The CDR3 nucleotides are TGTGCCAGCAGCTTAGCGAGGAGGGGGAACACTGAAGCTTTCTTT. It translates to CASSLARRGNTEAFF.

This chain links TRBV30 with TRBJ2-3, with 7 bases lining up with TRBD2. CDR1 GTSNPN and CDR2 SVGIG come from the germline V gene (reference sequence). V lost 4 bases to trimming and J lost 3 bases; unmatched junction nucleotides: 4. CDR3 length: 13 amino acids. The CDR3 sequence is CAWTGRETDTQYF. For the CDR3, the DNA is TGTGCCTGGACAGGGAGGGAAACAGATACGCAGTATTTT.

V gene TRBV20-1 combines with J gene TRBJ1-4, with TRBD1 as a possible D gene (5 bases). The CDR3 totals 13 residues. The V end was cut by 5 bases, the J end by 8 bases, with 15 bases between. Germline V gene sequence: CDR1 DFQATT, CDR2 SNEGSKA (reference sequence). The CDR3 reads CSAVGRGVEKLFF. DNA for the CDR3: TGCAGTGCTGTAGGTCGGGGCGTGGAAAAACTGTTTTTT.

The chain joins TRBV7-9 to TRBJ2-5; D uncertain. This CDR3 spans 13 amino acids. Per the germline V gene, CDR1 is SEHNR and CDR2 is FQNEAQ (reference sequence). Trimming removed 5 bases at V and 4 bases at J, with 11 bases between. CDR3 amino acids: CASSRTSGETQYF. The CDR3 nucleotides read TGTGCCAGCAGCCGCACGTCGGGAGAGACCCAGTACTTC.

This clonotype was detected only once. The chain carries TRBV28 and TRBJ2-2; 8 nucleotides line up with TRBD1. The CDR3 is 13 amino acids. CDR1 MDHEN and CDR2 SYDVKM come from the germline V gene. V trimming: 11 bases; J trimming: 3 bases; junction bases outside the gene matches: 5. The CDR3 loop reads CASDRDYTGELFF. The CDR3 bases are TGTGCCTCGGACAGGGACTACACCGGGGAGCTGTTTTTT.